The clone carrying this T cell receptor (beta chain) was seen repeatedly, ten times or more. This sample was included in a study of kidney transplant recipient with SARS-CoV-2 infection. Germline CDR1 and CDR2: DFQATT and SNEGSKA (reference sequence). The CDR3 has 15 residues. V dropped 2 bases and J dropped 1 base, with 14 bases sitting between them. In TCRdb, the reads were re-called with MiXCR into one record per CDR3 protein. The top ten clones hold roughly 7% of a sample with fewer than 250,000 distinct CDR3 sequences, more than 25% of them seen once. The rearrangement uses TRBV20-1 and TRBJ2-5; D is undetermined. The clonotype comes from a male patient aged 30 to 39 who had COVID-19 and was a kidney transplant recipient. Some of the T cells might come from the graft donor. Here the sequenced sample was a blood sample, taken at baseline and on roughly day 110 from a kidney transplant recipient. CDR3 protein: CSARRSRMVQETQYF. The CDR3 DNA sequence: TGCAGTGCTAGACGCTCCAGAATGGTCCAAGAGACCCAGTACTTC.